Below, 8 T cell receptor beta chains from the same sample are listed, as sequenced in a study of T cell responses to AZD1222 COVID-19 vaccine. Method: immunoSEQ multiplex PCR; TCRdb's copy keeps in-frame clones and lacks some. The table has 95,000 to 150,000 clones, approximately 90% seen once. The sample was peripheral blood, taken on day 0 of AZD1222 vaccination. Every receptor here comes from an adult in good health.

This sequence joins TRBV15 and TRBJ1-6; no definite D call. Germline CDR1 LNHNV, CDR2 YYDKDF (reference sequence). The CDR3 is made up of 14 amino acids. V was pared by 1 base and J by 8 bases, with 9 bases between. The CDR3 region is CATSRGGTDSPLHF. The CDR3 region has the DNA TGTGCCACCAGCAGAGGGGGAACGGATTCACCCCTCCACTTT.

J is TRBJ1-3 and V is TRBV4-1; D remains unclear. The V end lost 0 bases, the J end lost 0 bases, and 12 bases lay between the germline ends. CDR1 is MGHRA and CDR2 is YSYEKL in the germline V gene. The CDR3 contains 17 residues. The CDR3 spells CASSQDGKEYSGNTIYF. CDR3 bases: TGCGCCAGCAGCCAAGACGGGAAGGAGTACTCTGGAAACACCATATATTTT.

This chain connects TRBV27 to TRBJ2-1; 7 nucleotides line up with TRBD2. The length of the CDR3 is 17 residues. Germline trimming cut 5 bases from V and 0 bases from J; bases unmatched to any gene: 10. CDR1 MNHEY and CDR2 SMNVEV come from the germline V gene (reference sequence). This CDR3 reads CASSPRGTTSSYNEQFF. The CDR3 nucleotides read TGTGCCAGCAGTCCCCGCGGGACTACCAGCTCCTACAATGAGCAGTTCTTC.

Only a few counts were recorded for this clone. This chain uses TRBV19 with TRBJ2-7; unclear D gene. V lost 5 bases and J lost 2, with 10 bases in between. This CDR3 is 13 amino acids long. Per the germline V gene, CDR1 is LNHDA and CDR2 is SQIVND (reference sequence). The CDR3 coding sequence is TGTGCCAGTAGTGTGGGGTTAACCTACGAGCAGTACTTC. As protein: CASSVGLTYEQYF.

This clone was detected a few times. The chain combines TRBV7-7 with TRBJ2-7, with a tentative D call TRBD1 (6 bases). The V gene lost 5 bases and the J gene lost 0 bases, with 14 bases spanning the gap. Per germline, CDR1 SSHAT and CDR2 FNYEAQ (reference sequence). The CDR3 runs to 15 residues. Here the CDR3 DNA reads TGTGCCAGCAGCCTGGGACACGACTTCTCCTACGAGCAGTACTTC. It specifies CASSLGHDFSYEQYF.

In DNA form, the CDR3 reads TGTGCCAGCAGCTTAGCGTTATTGGATACGCAGTATTTT. It yields the protein CASSLALLDTQYF. The chain joins TRBV7-8 to TRBJ2-3; no reliable D call. Trimming left V 0 bases short and J 6 bases short, with 7 bases between. Per the germline V gene, CDR1 is SGHVS and CDR2 is FQNEAQ. The CDR3 runs 13 residues. The complete variable domain, with remaining parts taken from reference TRBV7-8 and TRBJ2-3, reads GAGVSQSPRYKVAKRGQDVALRCDPISGHVSLFWYQQALGQGPEFLTYFQNEAQLDKSGLPSDRFFAERPEGSVSTLKIQRTQQEDSAVYLCASSLALLDTQYFGPGTRLTVL.

The chain couples TRBV24-1 to TRBJ2-3; D call uncertain. CDR3 size: 12 residues. V was clipped by 2 bases and J by 9 bases, with 8 bases between them. Per the germline V gene, CDR1 is KGHDR and CDR2 is SFDVKD. CDR3 region: CATSDWAGTQYF. CDR3 bases: TGTGCCACCAGTGATTGGGCTGGGACGCAGTATTTT.

This chain links TRBV7-8 with TRBJ2-5; D unclear. V dropped 1 base and J dropped 2 bases, with 5 bases sitting between them. CDR1 and CDR2 from the germline V gene are SGHVS and FQNEAQ. The CDR3 runs 13 residues. CDR3 sequence: CASSLGRQETQYF. CDR3 sequence (DNA): TGTGCCAGCAGCTTAGGTAGACAAGAGACCCAGTACTTC. The full variable domain, its missing parts supplied by reference TRBV7-8 and TRBJ2-5, is GAGVSQSPRYKVAKRGQDVALRCDPISGHVSLFWYQQALGQGPEFLTYFQNEAQLDKSGLPSDRFFAERPEGSVSTLKIQRTQQEDSAVYLCASSLGRQETQYFGPGTRLLVL.